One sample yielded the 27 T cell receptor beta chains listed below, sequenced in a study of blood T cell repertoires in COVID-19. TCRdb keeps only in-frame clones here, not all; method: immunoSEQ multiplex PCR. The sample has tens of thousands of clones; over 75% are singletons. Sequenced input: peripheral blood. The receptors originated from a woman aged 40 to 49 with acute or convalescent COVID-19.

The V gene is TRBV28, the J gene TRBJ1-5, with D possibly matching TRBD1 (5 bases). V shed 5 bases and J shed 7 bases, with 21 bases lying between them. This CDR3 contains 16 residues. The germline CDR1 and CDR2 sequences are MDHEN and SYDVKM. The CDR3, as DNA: TGTGCCAGCAGTCAAGCCTCTTCAGGGATGGGGCAGCCCCAGCATTTT. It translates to CASSQASSGMGQPQHF.

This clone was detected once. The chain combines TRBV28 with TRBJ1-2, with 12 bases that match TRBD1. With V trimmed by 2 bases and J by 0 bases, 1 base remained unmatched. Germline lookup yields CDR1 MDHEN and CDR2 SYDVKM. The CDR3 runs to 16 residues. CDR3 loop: CASSLGTGGANYGYTF. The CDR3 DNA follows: TGTGCCAGCAGTTTAGGGACAGGGGGCGCTAACTATGGCTACACCTTC.

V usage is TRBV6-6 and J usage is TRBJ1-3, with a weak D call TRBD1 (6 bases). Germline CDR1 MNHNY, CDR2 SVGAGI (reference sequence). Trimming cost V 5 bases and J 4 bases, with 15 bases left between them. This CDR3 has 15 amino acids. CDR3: CASSIDRTVGNTIYF. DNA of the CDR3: TGTGCCAGCAGTATAGATCGGACAGTAGGAAACACCATATATTTT.

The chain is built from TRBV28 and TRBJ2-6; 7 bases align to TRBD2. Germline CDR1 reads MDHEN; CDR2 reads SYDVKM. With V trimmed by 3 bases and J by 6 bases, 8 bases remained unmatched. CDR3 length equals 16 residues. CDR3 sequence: CASSLGGIGEANVLTF. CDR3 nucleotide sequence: TGTGCCAGCAGTTTGGGGGGGATAGGGGAGGCCAACGTCCTGACTTTC.

The CDR3: CASRPTGINTEAFF. The CDR3 coding sequence is TGTGCCAGCAGGCCAACAGGGATCAACACTGAAGCTTTCTTT. The chain is built from TRBV27 and TRBJ1-1; D is perhaps TRBD1 (6 bases). The CDR3 has 14 amino acids. Germline-derived CDR1 and CDR2 are MNHEY and SMNVEV (reference sequence). V dropped 6 bases and J dropped 2 bases, with 13 bases sitting between them.

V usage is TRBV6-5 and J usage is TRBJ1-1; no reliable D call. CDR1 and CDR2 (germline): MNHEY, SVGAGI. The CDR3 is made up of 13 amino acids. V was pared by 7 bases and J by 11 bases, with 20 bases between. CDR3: CASKEPSAGEAFF. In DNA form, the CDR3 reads TGTGCCAGCAAGGAACCTTCTGCGGGAGAGGCTTTCTTT.

This chain's CDR3 is CASSLAASGRASGEQFF. CDR3 DNA: TGTGCCAGCAGCTTGGCGGCTAGCGGGAGGGCCAGCGGTGAGCAGTTCTTC. This chain links TRBV5-6 with TRBJ2-1, with TRBD2 matching over 12 bases. Germline CDR1 reads SGHDT; CDR2 reads YYEEEE. This CDR3 region has 17 residues. The J segment lost 9 bases and the V segment lost 0 bases, leaving 10 bases of the junction unmatched.

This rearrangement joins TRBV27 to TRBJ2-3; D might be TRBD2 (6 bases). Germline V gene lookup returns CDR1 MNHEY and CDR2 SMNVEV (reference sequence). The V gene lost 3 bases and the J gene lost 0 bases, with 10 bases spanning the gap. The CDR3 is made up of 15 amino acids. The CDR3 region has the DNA TGTGCCAGCAGTTTCGGCGGGATAAGCACAGATACGCAGTATTTT. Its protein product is CASSFGGISTDTQYF.

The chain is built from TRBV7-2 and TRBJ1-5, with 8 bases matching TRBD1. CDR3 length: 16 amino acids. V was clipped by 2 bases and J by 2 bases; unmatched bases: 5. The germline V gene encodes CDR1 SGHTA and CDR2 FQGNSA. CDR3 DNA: TGTGCCAGCAGCTTACGGACAGGGCTTGGCAATCAGCCCCAGCATTTT. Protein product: CASSLRTGLGNQPQHF.

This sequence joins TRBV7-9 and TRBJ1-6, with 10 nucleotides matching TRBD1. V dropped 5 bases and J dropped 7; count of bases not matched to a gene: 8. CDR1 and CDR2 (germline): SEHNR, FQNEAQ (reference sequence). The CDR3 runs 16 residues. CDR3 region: CASSPSSGQGNSPLHF. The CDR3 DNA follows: TGTGCCAGCAGCCCCTCTTCGGGACAGGGGAATTCACCCCTCCACTTT.

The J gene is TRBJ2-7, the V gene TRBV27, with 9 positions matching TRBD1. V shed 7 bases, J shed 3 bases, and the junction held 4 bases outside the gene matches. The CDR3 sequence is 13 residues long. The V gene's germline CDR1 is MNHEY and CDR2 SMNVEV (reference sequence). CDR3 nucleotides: TGTGCCAGCACCCTGGGACAGGGCTACGAGCAGTACTTC. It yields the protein CASTLGQGYEQYF.

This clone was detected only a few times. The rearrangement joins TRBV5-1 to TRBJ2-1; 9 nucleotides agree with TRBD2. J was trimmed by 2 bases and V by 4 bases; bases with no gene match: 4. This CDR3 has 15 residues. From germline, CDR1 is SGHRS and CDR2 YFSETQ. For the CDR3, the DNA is TGCGCCAGCAGCGTTAGCGGGAGCCCCTACAATGAGCAGTTCTTC. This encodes CASSVSGSPYNEQFF.

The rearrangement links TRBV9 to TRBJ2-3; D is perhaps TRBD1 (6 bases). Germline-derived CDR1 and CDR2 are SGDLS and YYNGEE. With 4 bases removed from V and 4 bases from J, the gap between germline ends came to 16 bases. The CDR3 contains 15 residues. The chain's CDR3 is CASSLQGSLSDTQYF. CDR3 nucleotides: TGTGCCAGCAGCTTACAGGGATCTTTGTCAGATACGCAGTATTTT.

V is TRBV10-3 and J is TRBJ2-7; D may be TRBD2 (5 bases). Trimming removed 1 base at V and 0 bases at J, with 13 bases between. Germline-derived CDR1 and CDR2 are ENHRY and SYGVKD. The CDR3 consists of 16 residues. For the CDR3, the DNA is TGTGCCATCAGTGAGTTAACAGTAGCGTCCTCCTACGAGCAGTACTTC. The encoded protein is CAISELTVASSYEQYF.

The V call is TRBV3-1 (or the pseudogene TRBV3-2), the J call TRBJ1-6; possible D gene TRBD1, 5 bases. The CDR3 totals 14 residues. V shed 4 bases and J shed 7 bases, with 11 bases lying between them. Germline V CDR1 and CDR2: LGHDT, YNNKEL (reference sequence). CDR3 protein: CASSPDIGNSPLHF. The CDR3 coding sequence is TGTGCCAGCAGCCCGGACATAGGGAATTCACCCCTCCACTTT.

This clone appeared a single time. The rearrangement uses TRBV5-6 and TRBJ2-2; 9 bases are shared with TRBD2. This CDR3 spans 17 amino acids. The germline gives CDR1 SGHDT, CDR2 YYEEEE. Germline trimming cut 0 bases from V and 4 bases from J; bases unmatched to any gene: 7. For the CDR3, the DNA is TGTGCCAGCAGCTTGGGAGGCGGGGGGGCTCGCACCGGGGAGCTGTTTTTT. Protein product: CASSLGGGGARTGELFF.

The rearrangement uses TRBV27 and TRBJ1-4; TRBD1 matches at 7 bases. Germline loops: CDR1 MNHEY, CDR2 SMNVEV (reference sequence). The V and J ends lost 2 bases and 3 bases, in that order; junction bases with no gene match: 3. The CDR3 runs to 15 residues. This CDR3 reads CASSLSGTANEKLFF. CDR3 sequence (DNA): TGTGCCAGCAGTTTAAGTGGGACAGCTAATGAAAAACTGTTTTTT.

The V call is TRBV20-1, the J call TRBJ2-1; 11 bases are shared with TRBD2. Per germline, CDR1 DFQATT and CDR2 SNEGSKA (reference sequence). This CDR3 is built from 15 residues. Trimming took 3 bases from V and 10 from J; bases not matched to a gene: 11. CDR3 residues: CSASKTSGILIEQFF. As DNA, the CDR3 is TGCAGTGCTAGTAAGACTAGCGGGATCCTTATCGAGCAGTTCTTC.

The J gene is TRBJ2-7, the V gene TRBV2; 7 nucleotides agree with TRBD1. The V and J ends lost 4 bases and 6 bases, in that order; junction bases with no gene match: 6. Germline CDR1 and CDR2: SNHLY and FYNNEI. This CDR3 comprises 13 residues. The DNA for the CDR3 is TGTGCCAGCAGTGGTCAGGGGGTAGGCGAGCAGTACTTC. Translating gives CASSGQGVGEQYF. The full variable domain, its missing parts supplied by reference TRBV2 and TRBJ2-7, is EPEVTQTPSHQVTQMGQEVILRCVPISNHLYFYWYRQILGQKVEFLVSFYNNEISEKSEIFDDQFSVERPDGSNFTLKIRSTKLEDSAMYFCASSGQGVGEQYFGPGTRLTVT.

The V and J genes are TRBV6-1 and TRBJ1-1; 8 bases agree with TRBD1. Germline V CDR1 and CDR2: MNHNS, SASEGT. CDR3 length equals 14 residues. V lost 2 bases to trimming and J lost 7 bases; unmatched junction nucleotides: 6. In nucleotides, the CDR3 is TGTGCCAGCAGTGAAAGGACAGGGCAGGGTGAAGCTTTCTTT. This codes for CASSERTGQGEAFF.

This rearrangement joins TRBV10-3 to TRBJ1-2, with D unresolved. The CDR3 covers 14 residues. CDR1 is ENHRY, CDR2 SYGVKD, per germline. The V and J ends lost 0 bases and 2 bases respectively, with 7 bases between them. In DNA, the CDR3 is TGTGCCATCAGTGAGTCCAACGGGAACTATGGCTACACCTTC. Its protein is CAISESNGNYGYTF.

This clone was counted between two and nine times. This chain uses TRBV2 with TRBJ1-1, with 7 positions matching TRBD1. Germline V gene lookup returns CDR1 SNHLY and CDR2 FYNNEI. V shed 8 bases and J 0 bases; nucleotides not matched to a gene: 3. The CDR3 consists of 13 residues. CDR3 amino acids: CASSGTVNTEAFF. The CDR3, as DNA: TGTGCCAGCTCCGGGACAGTGAACACTGAAGCTTTCTTT.

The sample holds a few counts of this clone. The DNA of the CDR3 is TGTGCCAGCAGTACCGGGAAGACCTACGAGCAGTACTTC. It encodes CASSTGKTYEQYF. The chain is built from TRBV27 and TRBJ2-7, with D possibly being TRBD2 (5 bases). Deletions cut 5 bases from V and 2 bases from J, with 10 bases between. The germline V gene has CDR1 MNHEY and CDR2 SMNVEV (reference sequence). This CDR3 has 13 residues.

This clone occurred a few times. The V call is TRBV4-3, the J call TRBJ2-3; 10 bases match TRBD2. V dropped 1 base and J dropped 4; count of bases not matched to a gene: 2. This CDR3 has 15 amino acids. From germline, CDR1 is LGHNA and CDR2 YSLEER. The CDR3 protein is CASSQGSGGADTQYF. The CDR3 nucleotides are TGCGCCAGCAGCCAAGGCAGCGGGGGGGCAGATACGCAGTATTTT.

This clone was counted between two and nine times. CDR3 in amino acids: CASSTDGIYNEQFF. DNA of the CDR3: TGTGCCAGTAGTACCGACGGGATCTACAATGAGCAGTTCTTC. The gene calls are TRBV19 and TRBJ2-1; a possible D gene is TRBD2 (5 bases). The germline V gene has CDR1 LNHDA and CDR2 SQIVND (reference sequence). V lost 4 bases and J 3 bases, leaving 10 bases between the germline ends. This CDR3 region has 14 residues.

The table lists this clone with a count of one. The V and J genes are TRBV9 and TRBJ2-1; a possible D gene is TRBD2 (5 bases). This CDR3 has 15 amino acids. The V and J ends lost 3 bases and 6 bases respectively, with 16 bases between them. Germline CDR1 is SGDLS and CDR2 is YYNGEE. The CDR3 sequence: CASSGVDVLANEQFF. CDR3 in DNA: TGTGCCAGCAGCGGGGTAGACGTCCTAGCCAATGAGCAGTTCTTC.

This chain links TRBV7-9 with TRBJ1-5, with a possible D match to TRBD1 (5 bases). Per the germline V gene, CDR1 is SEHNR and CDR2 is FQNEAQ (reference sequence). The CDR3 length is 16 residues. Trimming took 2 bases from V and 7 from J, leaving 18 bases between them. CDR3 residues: CASSLSAGGFTQPQHF. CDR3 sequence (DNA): TGTGCCAGCAGCTTATCAGCGGGGGGATTTACCCAGCCCCAGCATTTT.